The 23 T cell receptor beta chains below come from one sample, sequenced in a study of T cell responses to AZD1222 COVID-19 vaccine. TCRdb's copy holds only in-frame clones and misses some; the assay was immunoSEQ multiplex PCR. The sample lists about 72,000 clones; roughly 84% were seen once. The sample in question was peripheral blood, obtained on day 0 of AZD1222 vaccination. The receptors here all came from an adult in good health.

On this clone itself: In the same sample, other DNA sequences code for this CDR3. V gene TRBV5-1 combines with J gene TRBJ2-7; 11 nucleotides agree with TRBD2. The CDR3 extends over 15 amino acids. Trimming cost V 0 bases and J 2 bases; bases outside gene matches: 1. Germline values: CDR1 SGHRS, CDR2 YFSETQ. The CDR3 spells CASSLGTSGPYEQYF. The CDR3 nucleotides are TGCGCCAGCAGCTTGGGGACTAGCGGGCCCTACGAGCAGTACTTC.

J is TRBJ1-1 and V is TRBV18, with D hard to call. CDR1 is KGHSH, CDR2 LQKENI, per germline. V gave up 3 bases and J gave up 3 bases, with 8 bases separating them. The CDR3 contains 13 residues. The CDR3 spells CASSPEEDTEAFF. CDR3 coding DNA: TGTGCCAGCTCACCGGAGGAGGACACTGAAGCTTTCTTT. The whole variable domain, remainder taken from reference TRBV18 and TRBJ1-1, is NAGVMQNPRHLVRRRGQEARLRCSPMKGHSHVYWYRQLPEEGLKFMVYLQKENIIDESGMPKERFSAEFPKEGPSILRIQQVVRGDSAAYFCASSPEEDTEAFFGQGTRLTVV.

J is TRBJ1-1 and V is TRBV2; no clear D. The germline gives CDR1 SNHLY, CDR2 FYNNEI. The V end was cut by 11 bases, the J end by 3 bases, with 16 bases between. The CDR3 length is 13 residues. The CDR3 DNA reads TGTGCCGCGGCAGTGAATCAGGACACTGAAGCTTTCTTT. Translating it yields CAAAVNQDTEAFF.

This rearrangement joins TRBV11-2 to TRBJ2-1, with TRBD2 matching over 10 bases. This CDR3 is built from 17 residues. The germline gives CDR1 SGHAT, CDR2 FQNNGV. The V gene end was trimmed by 3 bases and the J gene end by 2 bases; junction bases not matched to a gene: 7. CDR3 residues: CASSLSPSGGAYNEQFF. The CDR3 DNA follows: TGTGCCAGCAGCTTGTCACCTAGCGGGGGAGCCTACAATGAGCAGTTCTTC. The full variable domain, in which reference TRBV11-2 and TRBJ2-1 provide the parts outside the CDR3, is EAGVAQSPRYKIIEKRQSVAFWCNPISGHATLYWYQQILGQGPKLLIQFQNNGVVDDSQLPKDRFSAERLKGVDSTLKIQPAKLEDSAVYLCASSLSPSGGAYNEQFFGPGTRLTVL.

This clone was observed a single time. V and J are TRBV6-5 and TRBJ2-7; D not certain. The CDR3 has 13 amino acids. Germline CDR1 MNHEY, CDR2 SVGAGI. Deletions cut 4 bases from V and 2 bases from J, with 9 bases between. For the CDR3, the DNA is TGTGCCAGCAGTTCGACCGCAGCCTACGAGCAGTACTTC. Translation gives CASSSTAAYEQYF.

J is TRBJ1-2 and V is TRBV9, with D possibly being TRBD1 (6 bases). Germline loops: CDR1 SGDLS, CDR2 YYNGEE. The ends were cut back, 4 bases at V and 6 bases at J, with 10 bases in the middle. The CDR3 is 12 amino acids. CDR3 residues: CASSTEGDGYTF. The CDR3 DNA reads as TGTGCCAGCAGCACAGAGGGGGATGGCTACACCTTC. Based on the CDR3 plus reference TRBV9 and TRBJ1-2, the full variable domain is DSGVTQTPKHLITATGQRVTLRCSPRSGDLSVYWYQQSLDQGLQFLIQYYNGEERAKGNILERFSAQQFPDLHSELNLSSLELGDSALYFCASSTEGDGYTFGSGTRLTVV.

The chain combines TRBV16 with TRBJ1-5, with D perhaps matching TRBD1 (5 bases). Looked up from germline, CDR1 is KGHSY and CDR2 is FQNENV. This CDR3 contains 15 residues. Trimming left V 2 bases short and J 4 bases short, with 12 bases between. Here the CDR3 DNA reads TGTGCCAGCAGCCAAGGGGGTGGGCAAAATCAGCCCCAGCATTTT. Translating it yields CASSQGGGQNQPQHF.

This rearrangement joins TRBV9 to TRBJ2-5; D is undetermined. Trimming removed 5 bases from V and 2 bases from J, with 10 bases in between. The CDR3 is 13 amino acids. Looked up from germline, CDR1 is SGDLS and CDR2 is YYNGEE. CDR3 nucleotides: TGTGCCAGCAGTCTCGGGTCTCAAGAGACCCAGTACTTC. Translation: CASSLGSQETQYF.

V is TRBV27 and J is TRBJ2-6; D ambiguous. The V end was cut by 6 bases, the J end by 0 bases, with 6 bases between. Germline V gives CDR1 MNHEY, CDR2 SMNVEV (reference sequence). The CDR3 is made up of 14 amino acids. The CDR3 protein is CASSGSSGANVLTF. The CDR3 DNA reads as TGTGCCAGCAGCGGAAGCTCTGGGGCCAACGTCCTGACTTTC.

The J gene is TRBJ1-5, the V gene TRBV4-1, with TRBD1 matching over 7 bases. Germline lookup yields CDR1 MGHRA and CDR2 YSYEKL. The CDR3 consists of 13 residues. Germline trimming cut 3 bases from V and 15 bases from J; bases unmatched to any gene: 11. The CDR3 coding sequence is TGCGCCAGCAGCCACCTCCCAGGGGGGCCGGCGCATTTT. This encodes CASSHLPGGPAHF.

The chain uses TRBV11-3 and TRBJ1-4; maybe TRBD1 (5 bases). The CDR3 runs to 13 residues. V lost 5 bases and J lost 10, with 14 bases in between. Germline assignment: CDR1 SGHNT and CDR2 YENEEA. The DNA for the CDR3 is TGTGCCAGCAGCGAGAACCGGGGGGGAAAACTGTTTTTT. Protein product: CASSENRGGKLFF.

CDR3 residues: CASSETGGLAGELFF. Here the CDR3 DNA reads TGTGCCAGCAGTGAGACAGGGGGCTTGGCCGGGGAGCTGTTTTTT. This chain uses TRBV2 with TRBJ2-2; 10 bases align to TRBD1. With 3 bases clipped from V and 6 bases from J, the junction kept 4 bases outside the gene matches. Germline CDR1 and CDR2: SNHLY and FYNNEI. This CDR3 spans 15 amino acids.

V and J are TRBV19 and TRBJ1-2; D ambiguous. The CDR3 is 15 amino acids. Germline V gene lookup returns CDR1 LNHDA and CDR2 SQIVND (reference sequence). The germline V and J ends were trimmed by 10 bases and 4 bases, with 22 bases remaining between them. The CDR3 coding sequence is TGTGCCACCCGACCCCCCCTCGCTGTTGGCTATGGCTACACCTTC. Its protein is CATRPPLAVGYGYTF.

V is TRBV19 and J is TRBJ2-4; D is undetermined. The germline V and J ends were trimmed by 2 bases and 4 bases, with 9 bases remaining between them. The germline gives CDR1 LNHDA, CDR2 SQIVND (reference sequence). This CDR3 region has 14 residues. CDR3 bases: TGTGCCAGTAGTATAAGCCAGTCAAAAAACATTCAGTACTTC. It yields the protein CASSISQSKNIQYF.

This chain uses TRBV27 with TRBJ1-5; D is undetermined. Germline V gene sequence: CDR1 MNHEY, CDR2 SMNVEV (reference sequence). The V end lost 6 bases, the J end lost 6 bases, and 12 bases lay between the germline ends. The CDR3 runs to 13 residues. The CDR3 sequence: CASSFGRAQPQHF. Written as DNA, the CDR3 is TGTGCCAGCAGCTTTGGAAGGGCTCAGCCCCAGCATTTT.

The sample holds many counts of this clone. V gene TRBV5-4 combines with J gene TRBJ2-2; no firm D call. Germline V gene data show CDR1 as SGHNT and CDR2 as YYREEE (reference sequence). V was trimmed by 0 bases and J by 4 bases, leaving 10 bases between them. This CDR3 spans 15 amino acids. The CDR3 DNA reads as TGTGCCAGCAGCTTGGATGGGCAGATCACCGGGGAGCTGTTTTTT. As protein: CASSLDGQITGELFF. Based on the CDR3 plus reference TRBV5-4 and TRBJ2-2, the full variable domain is ETGVTQSPTHLIKTRGQQVTLRCSSQSGHNTVSWYQQALGQGPQFIFQYYREEENGRGNFPPRFSGLQFPNYSSELNVNALELDDSALYLCASSLDGQITGELFFGEGSRLTVL.

The J gene is TRBJ2-1, the V gene TRBV7-6, with 11 nucleotides matching TRBD2. CDR3 size: 17 residues. Germline assignment: CDR1 SGHVS and CDR2 FNYEAQ. V shed 2 bases and J 4 bases; nucleotides not matched to a gene: 7. The CDR3, as DNA: TGTGCCAGCAGCTTAACTAGCGGGGGCGCCGTATACAATGAGCAGTTCTTC. Its protein is CASSLTSGGAVYNEQFF. Full variable domain (remainder filled in from reference TRBV7-6 and TRBJ2-1): GAGVSQSPRYKVTKRGQDVALRCDPISGHVSLYWYRQALGQGPEFLTYFNYEAQQDKSGLPNDRFSAERPEGSISTLTIQRTEQRDSAMYRCASSLTSGGAVYNEQFFGPGTRLTVL.

This chain links TRBV6-5 with TRBJ2-7; D is unresolved. The CDR3 runs to 16 residues. Looked up from germline, CDR1 is MNHEY and CDR2 is SVGAGI. V lost 2 bases, J lost 3 bases, and 17 bases lay in between. The CDR3: CASSYDFSQMIYEQYF. The CDR3 DNA reads TGTGCCAGCAGTTACGATTTCTCGCAGATGATCTACGAGCAGTACTTC.

This sequence joins TRBV3-1 (or the pseudogene TRBV3-2) and TRBJ2-5; the D gene is possibly TRBD1 (5 bases). The ends were cut back, 1 base at V and 3 bases at J, with 12 bases in the middle. This CDR3 region has 15 residues. CDR1 and CDR2 from the germline V gene are LGHDT and YNNKEL (reference sequence). The chain's CDR3 is CASSQANSREETQYF. CDR3 DNA: TGTGCCAGCAGCCAAGCGAACTCCAGGGAAGAGACCCAGTACTTC.

This chain connects TRBV2 to TRBJ1-5, with 7 bases aligning to TRBD1. Germline assignment: CDR1 SNHLY and CDR2 FYNNEI. The V and J ends lost 6 bases and 7 bases, in that order; junction bases with no gene match: 9. The CDR3 sequence is 14 residues long. The CDR3 is CASSGGGAVQPQHF. Written as DNA, the CDR3 is TGTGCCAGCAGCGGAGGGGGCGCCGTGCAGCCCCAGCATTTT. Full variable domain (remainder filled in from reference TRBV2 and TRBJ1-5): EPEVTQTPSHQVTQMGQEVILRCVPISNHLYFYWYRQILGQKVEFLVSFYNNEISEKSEIFDDQFSVERPDGSNFTLKIRSTKLEDSAMYFCASSGGGAVQPQHFGDGTRLSIL.

V is TRBV5-1 and J is TRBJ2-5, with 7 bases matching TRBD2. This CDR3 has 14 residues. V lost 4 bases, J lost 5 bases, and 8 bases stayed unmatched. Germline CDR1 SGHRS, CDR2 YFSETQ. This CDR3 reads CASSRERGWETQYF. Written as DNA, the CDR3 is TGCGCCAGCAGCCGCGAGCGGGGATGGGAGACCCAGTACTTC.

The chain uses TRBV28 and TRBJ1-2; 9 bases are shared with TRBD1. Per the germline V gene, CDR1 is MDHEN and CDR2 is SYDVKM. V shed 3 bases and J 8 bases; nucleotides not matched to a gene: 10. This CDR3 has 15 residues. CDR3 protein: CASSFHPRTGEGYTF. For the CDR3, the DNA is TGTGCCAGCAGTTTCCACCCTCGGACAGGGGAAGGCTACACCTTC.

The chain combines TRBV5-8 with TRBJ2-6; tentatively, D is TRBD1 (5 bases). V lost 4 bases and J lost 0, with 17 bases in between. CDR1 is SGHTS, CDR2 YDEGEE, per germline. The CDR3 is 18 residues long. The CDR3 DNA sequence: TGTGCCAGCAGCGGCGACAGTCTTTTCTTCTCTGGGGCCAACGTCCTGACTTTC. Its protein product is CASSGDSLFFSGANVLTF. Based on the CDR3 plus reference TRBV5-8 and TRBJ2-6, the full variable domain is EAGVTQSPTHLIKTRGQQATLRCSPISGHTSVYWYQQALGLGLQFLLWYDEGEERNRGNFPPRFSGRQFPNYSSELNVNALELEDSALYLCASSGDSLFFSGANVLTFGAGSRLTVL.